This T cell receptor (beta chain) originates from a study of cytotoxic CD8 clonotypes in ibrutinib-treated CLL. The CDR3 totals 15 residues. Deletions cut 3 bases from V and 7 bases from J, with 15 bases between. CDR1 and CDR2 (germline): SGHDN, FVKESK. Sequencing used immunoSEQ multiplex PCR; TCRdb keeps in-frame clones, though not all of them. Of about 6,700 clones detected, 60% to 80% appear once; the ten largest clones hold about 26%. This clone has just a few counts. Its antigen remains unknown. Study-wide results and limits: A rise in clonality was seen at ibrutinib response, and a fall back toward baseline was seen at progression. Public clonotypes, an uncommon group, contracted or remained stable on treatment.

This receptor was identified in a human donor with chronic lymphocytic leukemia. The source material was PBMCs, sampled before ibrutinib treatment. The rearrangement uses TRBV14 and TRBJ1-4; possibly TRBD1 for D (6 bases). Here the CDR3 DNA reads TGTGCCAGCAGCCACCGGGGGACATTCTCTGAAAAACTGTTTTTT. Translated, it gives CASSHRGTFSEKLFF.